The present TCR beta chain was sequenced within a study of Tregs in tolerant kidney transplant recipients. The nonmyeloablative bone marrow transplants came from related graft donors, with transient mixed chimerism. Assay used: immunoSEQ multiplex PCR; TCRdb lists only in-frame clones, some missing. This repertoire shows about 90,000 clones, 80% to 95% found once; its top ten account for around 1.6%. This specimen consisted of CD4+ T cells from blood (PBMCs), obtained 12 months after the transplant. The clonotype originates from a human patient who received a combined kidney and bone marrow transplant. The graft donor may account for some of the T cells.

The CDR3 DNA reads as TGTGCCAGCAGCGTAGCCGGGACACTGAACACTGAAGCTTTCTTT. It codes for CASSVAGTLNTEAFF. This rearrangement joins TRBV9 to TRBJ1-1; tentatively, D is TRBD1 (6 bases). From germline, CDR1 is SGDLS and CDR2 YYNGEE. Trimming removed 0 bases from V and 0 bases from J, with 9 bases in between. This CDR3 comprises 15 residues.